This T cell receptor (beta chain) was recovered during a study of CD8+ T cells in alopecia areata (dated by TCRdb to 2017 to 2018). About the investigation overall: High-throughput TCRbeta sequencing was used to examine T cell clonal expansion in alopecia areata in both the C3H/HeJ mouse model and human patients. Scalp tissue and sorted CD4+ and CD8+ peripheral blood T cells from patchy and totalis/universalis alopecia areata patients and from healthy controls were covered by human TCRbeta sequencing. Scalp clonality was compared among normal scalp (n=4), patchy alopecia areata scalp (n=8), and alopecia totalis/universalis scalp (n=8). RNA was obtained with the PAXgene miRNA kit for fixed scalp, the miRNeasy kit for PBMCs, and the RNeasy kit for mouse skin. TCRbeta CDR3 regions were amplified by immunoSEQ multiplex PCR with 35 Vbeta forward and 13 Jbeta reverse primers. The investigation overall reported the following: Lesional scalp, especially in alopecia totalis/universalis, showed higher clonality and more expanded CD8+ clones than normal scalp, suggesting antigenic drive. Resident alphabeta T cells in normal human skin are also sequenced, complicating scalp TCR repertoire analysis, unlike mouse skin dominated by gammadelta T cells. Shared TCR sequences between patients were less evident than in mice, which may be partly attributable to HLA diversity in the patient population.

After PBMCs were isolated by density centrifugation and stained for CD3, CD4 and CD8, a FACSAria was used to sort CD4+ and CD8+ T cells. Scalp biopsies and blood samples were obtained from unaffected controls. Library preparation employed the immunoSEQ multiplex PCR assay. For TCR sequencing, RNA was extracted from every sample and reverse transcribed into cDNA to serve as template. First-strand cDNA was synthesized using SuperScript III with a 2:1 mix of oligo-dT and random hexamers. A synthetic immune receptor repertoire was used to assess amplification bias, and residual bias was removed computationally. For the original study's pipeline: Raw reads were preprocessed for error removal, and CDR3 was defined according to IMGT conventions as running from the conserved cysteine to phenylalanine. Clonality was computed as 1 minus the Shannon entropy, with the entropy normalized by log2 of the number of productive unique TCRs. Whether each scalp clone was CD4 or CD8 was inferred by checking scalp TCRbeta sequences against the CD4 and CD8 repertoires from sorted blood. TCRdb re-hosts the immuneACCESS table, in-frame sequences only. Its copies lack some clones; in the studies checked, an unresolved V gene accounts for under half of them, and the cause for the rest is not known. That table furnishes V, J and clone size, whereas the DNA furnished D and trimming. Across this sample there are roughly 120,000 clones, with approximately 60% seen only once. The top ten constitute around 2.7% of the sample.

Taken from cysteine to phenylalanine, the CDR3 has 12 residues. CDR3 DNA only is kept here, 36 bases in frame from base 1. CDR1 and CDR2, per the germline V gene, are MGHDK and SYGVNS. Deletion took 6 bases off V and 10 bases off J, with a span of 10 bases between the germline ends. A note on this clone: Its antigen is not yet known. Within one base of it there is no much larger clone, and no base qualities were kept.

The sequenced sample was CD4+ T cells sorted from blood. The TCR originated in a human donor in good health. The rearranged segments are TRBV25-1 and TRBJ1-6; the D gene cannot be named for sure. The CDR3 protein: CASRDPRSPLHF. In nucleotide form, the sequence is TGTGCCAGCAGGGACCCCAGGTCACCCCTCCACTTT.